This entry describes one T cell receptor (beta chain). Its antigen is still unknown. Sequencing was performed with immunoSEQ multiplex PCR; in TCRdb, only in-frame clones are kept and a portion is missing. Among around 69,000 clones listed, around 84% were seen once. Time point given: week 35, safety follow-up. A 20-mer mutant IDH1 peptide at 300 ug was injected subcutaneously with topical imiquimod. Donors had new IDH1-mutant astrocytomas of WHO grade 3 or 4 (ATRX-lost). This CDR3 is built from 15 residues. The V end was cut by 1 base, the J end by 4 bases, with 14 bases between. The germline gives CDR1 SGHKS, CDR2 YYEKEE (reference sequence). The data are from a study of a mutant IDH1 vaccine in newly diagnosed glioma.

The chain has TRBV5-5 and TRBJ1-1; D is ambiguous. The sample was PBMCs, taken from a glioma patient whose treatment included an IDH1 peptide vaccine. This receptor was identified in a man younger than 45 with glioma. The CDR3 nucleotides read TGTGCCAGCAGCTTGATCAAGGTCGGACCCACTGAAGCTTTCTTT. It translates to CASSLIKVGPTEAFF. Variable domain in full (rest from reference TRBV5-5 and TRBJ1-1): DAGVTQSPTHLIKTRGQQVTLRCSPISGHKSVSWYQQVLGQGPQFIFQYYEKEERGRGNFPDRFSARQFPNYSSELNVNALLLGDSALYLCASSLIKVGPTEAFFGQGTRLTVV.